The entry below gives a single T cell receptor beta chain sequence along with its context. These data come from a study of blood T cell repertoires in COVID-19. Study information: COVID-19 samples collected from the United States, Italy and Spain covered acute and convalescent phases. Nucleic acid was either cDNA or gDNA, and it came from T cells, B-cell-depleted T cells, or PBMCs.

The CDR3 sequence is 12 residues long. Germline-derived CDR1 and CDR2 are SGHRS and YFSETQ. V lost 2 bases, J lost 4 bases, and 4 bases lay in between. Followed over time, Seattle patients had been enrolled while infection was active. TCRdb keeps only in-frame clones here, not all; method: immunoSEQ multiplex PCR. Of some 250,000 clones in the sample, 81% were seen once. The receptor was isolated from a woman aged 80 or over with COVID-19, enrolled during active disease. The V gene is TRBV5-1, the J gene TRBJ2-1; D gene ambiguous. The sequenced sample consisted of peripheral blood. The CDR3 loop reads CASSLEYNEQFF. The CDR3 DNA sequence: TGCGCCAGCAGCTTAGAGTACAATGAGCAGTTCTTC.